This TCR beta chain emerged from a study of blood T cell repertoires in COVID-19. As for the study in general: Whether acute or convalescent, the COVID-19 samples came from the United States, Italy and Spain. Sample material is recorded as cDNA or gDNA derived from T cells, B-cell-depleted T cells, or PBMCs.

In the authors' methods: Nucleated cell number was recorded as an estimate derived from reference gene primer amplification. Produced via immunoSEQ multiplex PCR; TCRdb's table is partial and in-frame only. V, J and clone size reflect that table, while D and trimming were determined from the DNA. Of approximately 31,000 clones listed, approximately 91% are singletons. The junction had 5 bases not matched to a gene; V was cut back by 7 bases and J by 5 bases. This CDR3 contains 12 residues. The rearrangement uses TRBV12-3 or TRBV12-4 and TRBJ2-7; 7 bases are shared with TRBD1. Source material: peripheral blood. The clonotype originates from a human donor in a cohort sampled during active COVID-19. CDR3 coding DNA: TGTGCCAGCACCCCGGACAGGAACGAGCAGTACTTC. This encodes CASTPDRNEQYF.